This T cell receptor (beta chain) was recorded in a study of OX40 agonist ivuxolimab in advanced cancers. Clones were read by immunoSEQ multiplex PCR, and TCRdb kept only the in-frame ones, dropping some. The sample carries 75,000 to 95,000 clones, approximately 85% recorded once. Samples were taken at baseline and on day 1 of cycles 4 and 7. CDR1 and CDR2 from the germline V gene are SGHTA and FQGNSA. This CDR3 has 16 residues. V lost 2 bases and J lost 1, with 15 bases in between. V usage is TRBV7-2 and J usage is TRBJ2-7; possibly TRBD2 for D (6 bases). The sequence was collected from an adult with an advanced solid tumor such as melanoma, head and neck, liver or kidney cancer. The material was CD4+ or CD8+ T cells sorted from blood, obtained in a trial of the OX40 agonist ivuxolimab. The CDR3 loop is CASSLFGGTISYEQYF. CDR3 coding DNA: TGTGCCAGCAGCTTATTTGGCGGGACCATATCCTACGAGCAGTACTTC.